This TCR beta chain was captured by sequencing in a study of blood T cell repertoires in COVID-19. Study context: Collection of acute and convalescent COVID-19 samples took place in the United States, Italy and Spain.

V lost 2 bases and J lost 4, with 6 bases in between. The CDR3 is made up of 13 amino acids. CDR1 and CDR2 (germline): MDHEN, SYDVKM. Original processing methods: Amplification of reference gene primers provided the estimated nucleated cell counts. The repertoire was sequenced with immunoSEQ multiplex PCR; TCRdb's copy has only in-frame clones and lacks some. V and J calls and clone size are those listed in that table; D and trimming were worked out from the DNA. The sample lists about 380,000 clones, around 84% seen once, with 1.1% in the top ten. V and J are TRBV28 and TRBJ1-5; no clear D. The specimen was peripheral blood. This receptor was obtained from a human donor with acute or convalescent COVID-19. The donor label of this sample is uncertain. In nucleotides, the CDR3 is TGTGCCAGCAGTTTAGCCGGGAATCAGCCCCAGCATTTT. It specifies CASSLAGNQPQHF.